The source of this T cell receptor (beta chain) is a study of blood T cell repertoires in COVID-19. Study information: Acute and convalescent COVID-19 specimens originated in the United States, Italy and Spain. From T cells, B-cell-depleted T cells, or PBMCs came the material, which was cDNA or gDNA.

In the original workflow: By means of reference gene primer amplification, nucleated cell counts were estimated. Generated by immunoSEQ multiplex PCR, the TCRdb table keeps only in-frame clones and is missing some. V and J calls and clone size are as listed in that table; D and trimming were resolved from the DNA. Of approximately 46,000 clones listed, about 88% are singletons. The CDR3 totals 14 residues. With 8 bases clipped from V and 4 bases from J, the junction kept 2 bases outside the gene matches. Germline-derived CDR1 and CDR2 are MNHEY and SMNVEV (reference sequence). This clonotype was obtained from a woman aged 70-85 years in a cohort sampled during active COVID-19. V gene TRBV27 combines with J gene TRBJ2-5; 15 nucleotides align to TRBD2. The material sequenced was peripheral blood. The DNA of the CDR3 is TGTGCCAGCGGGGGACTAGCGGGAGGAGAGACCCAGTACTTC. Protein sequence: CASGGLAGGETQYF.